Listed below are T cell receptor beta chains from one sample, sequenced in a study of blood T cell repertoires in COVID-19. Repertoires were generated with immunoSEQ multiplex PCR, while TCRdb's copy carries only in-frame clones and drops some. This repertoire shows about 46,000 clones, under 95% found once; its top ten account for 19%. The sample comprised peripheral blood. All receptors derive from a man in his sixties or seventies with active COVID-19. Both conserved end residues are part of each CDR3. The D gene is left open where the match is weak. Size values are once, few and many counts, or a class for expanded clones, and some rows have none.

D: TRBD2; size: -; length: 17; J: TRBJ2-1; V: TRBV3-1/TRBV3-2; CDR3: CASSQGWLAVSYNEQFF; DNA: TGTGCCAGCAGCCAAGGGTGGCTAGCGGTTTCCTACAATGAGCAGTTCTTC
D: TRBD2; size: -; length: 17; J: TRBJ2-1; V: TRBV7-2; CDR3: CASSLVAGGINRNEQFF; DNA: TGTGCCAGCAGCTTAGTAGCGGGGGGTATTAATAGGAATGAGCAGTTCTTC
D: TRBD2; size: -; length: 18; J: TRBJ2-1; V: TRBV11-2; CDR3: CASSAPGLAGGFENEQFF; DNA: TGTGCCAGCAGCGCTCCGGGACTAGCGGGAGGGTTTGAAAATGAGCAGTTCTTC
D: -; size: -; length: 15; J: TRBJ2-7; V: TRBV4-2; CDR3: CASSQEPGGIGEQYF; DNA: TGTGCCAGCAGCCAAGAGCCGGGGGGCATCGGCGAGCAGTACTTC
D: TRBD1; size: -; length: 17; J: TRBJ1-5; V: TRBV18; CDR3: CASSPSLGQGRRQPQHF; DNA: TGTGCCAGCTCACCCAGCTTGGGACAGGGGAGGAGGCAGCCCCAGCATTTT
D: -; size: -; length: 18; J: TRBJ1-4; V: TRBV14; CDR3: CASSERRGGLTTNEKLFF; DNA: TGTGCCAGCAGCGAACGGAGGGGGGGACTGACAACTAATGAAAAACTGTTTTTT
D: -; size: -; length: 13; J: TRBJ1-6; V: TRBV28; CDR3: CASIPSLNSPLHF; DNA: TGTGCCAGCATCCCGAGCCTTAATTCACCCCTCCACTTT
D: TRBD2; size: once; length: 13; J: TRBJ2-3; V: TRBV7-7; CDR3: CASSSGGPDTQYF; DNA: TGTGCTAGCAGCTCGGGGGGGCCCGATACGCAGTATTTT
D: TRBD1; size: -; length: 14; J: TRBJ2-3; V: TRBV7-8; CDR3: CASSLGQGADTQYF; DNA: TGTGCCAGCAGCTTAGGGCAGGGGGCAGATACGCAGTATTTT
D: TRBD2; size: -; length: 16; J: TRBJ2-5; V: TRBV6-2/TRBV6-3; CDR3: CASSPERGVGTKTQYF; DNA: TGTGCCAGCAGCCCTGAGCGGGGCGTGGGGACCAAGACCCAGTACTTC
D: -; size: -; length: 17; J: TRBJ2-4; V: TRBV19; CDR3: CASSSIREKIAKNIQYF; DNA: TGTGCCAGTAGTTCAATCCGGGAGAAAATAGCCAAAAACATTCAGTACTTC
D: -; size: once; length: 15; J: TRBJ1-6; V: TRBV28; CDR3: CASSLSGNYNSPLHF; DNA: TGTGCCAGCAGTTTATCCGGGAACTATAATTCACCCCTCCACTTT
D: TRBD2; size: once; length: 15; J: TRBJ2-1; V: TRBV6-5; CDR3: CASSYSSGRTHEQFF; DNA: TGTGCCAGCAGTTACTCTAGCGGGAGAACGCATGAGCAGTTCTTC
D: -; size: -; length: 12; J: TRBJ1-1; V: TRBV24-1; CDR3: CATSGITSEAFF; DNA: TGTGCCACCAGTGGAATAACAAGTGAAGCTTTCTTT
D: -; size: -; length: 15; J: TRBJ2-7; V: TRBV11-2; CDR3: CASSLGPHSPYEQYF; DNA: TGTGCCAGCAGCTTAGGCCCCCACAGCCCCTACGAGCAGTACTTC
D: -; size: -; length: 14; J: TRBJ1-5; V: TRBV24-1; CDR3: CATSDPEGRQPQHF; DNA: TGTGCCACCAGTGATCCGGAGGGTCGTCAGCCCCAGCATTTT
D: TRBD1; size: -; length: 15; J: TRBJ1-1; V: TRBV4-1; CDR3: CASSQGQGAQLPAFF; DNA: TGCGCCAGCAGCCAAGGACAGGGGGCCCAACTCCCAGCTTTCTTT
D: -; size: -; length: 11; J: TRBJ2-7; V: TRBV6-5; CDR3: CASTAAYEQYF; DNA: TGTGCCAGTACAGCAGCCTACGAGCAGTACTTC
D: TRBD2; size: -; length: 15; J: TRBJ2-1; V: TRBV19; CDR3: CASSIGAGGYNEQFF; DNA: TGTGCCAGTAGTATAGGAGCGGGGGGTTACAATGAGCAGTTCTTC
D: TRBD1; size: -; length: 14; J: TRBJ1-2; V: TRBV7-2; CDR3: CASTVDRGNYGYTF; DNA: TGTGCCAGCACCGTGGACAGGGGTAACTATGGCTACACCTTC
D: TRBD1; size: -; length: 16; J: TRBJ2-7; V: TRBV6-5; CDR3: CASSYSGQGSSYEQYF; DNA: TGTGCCAGCAGTTACTCTGGACAGGGGAGCTCCTACGAGCAGTACTTC
D: -; size: -; length: 12; J: TRBJ2-1; V: TRBV12-3/TRBV12-4; CDR3: CASSWTANEQFF; DNA: TGTGCCAGCAGCTGGACAGCCAATGAGCAGTTCTTC
D: -; size: -; length: 12; J: TRBJ2-5; V: TRBV2; CDR3: CASSEAGGTQYF; DNA: TGTGCCAGCAGTGAAGCCGGCGGGACCCAGTACTTC
D: -; size: -; length: 15; J: TRBJ2-7; V: TRBV14; CDR3: CASSQASQGRYEQYF; DNA: TGTGCCAGCAGCCAAGCTAGTCAGGGGCGCTACGAGCAGTACTTC
D: -; size: -; length: 13; J: TRBJ1-5; V: TRBV19; CDR3: CASSRQGNQPQHF; DNA: TGTGCCAGTAGTAGGCAGGGTAATCAGCCCCAGCATTTT
D: -; size: once; length: 14; J: TRBJ2-5; V: TRBV11-3; CDR3: CASSLGGDQETQYF; DNA: TGTGCCAGCAGCTTAGGGGGGGACCAAGAGACCCAGTACTTC
D: -; size: -; length: 12; J: TRBJ1-2; V: TRBV2; CDR3: CASAGQNYGYTF; DNA: TGTGCCAGCGCAGGACAGAACTATGGCTACACCTTC
D: -; size: -; length: 15; J: TRBJ2-3; V: TRBV19; CDR3: CASRRRGESTDTQYF; DNA: TGTGCCAGTAGGCGCAGGGGCGAGAGCACAGATACGCAGTATTTT
D: -; size: -; length: 15; J: TRBJ2-3; V: TRBV5-4; CDR3: CASSPSTGRTDTQYF; DNA: TGTGCCAGCAGCCCCAGCACAGGTCGCACAGATACGCAGTATTTT
D: -; size: -; length: 14; J: TRBJ2-5; V: TRBV7-2; CDR3: CASSLGGGGETQYF; DNA: TGTGCCAGCAGCTTAGGAGGGGGAGGGGAGACCCAGTACTTC
D: TRBD2; size: -; length: 15; J: TRBJ2-1; V: TRBV18; CDR3: CASSPGGLAGLEQFF; DNA: TGTGCCAGCTCACCAGGCGGACTAGCGGGATTGGAGCAGTTCTTC
D: TRBD1; size: -; length: 14; J: TRBJ2-7; V: TRBV5-4; CDR3: CASSVTGGEAEQYF; DNA: TGTGCCAGCAGCGTGACAGGGGGCGAGGCCGAGCAGTACTTC
D: TRBD2; size: -; length: 14; J: TRBJ2-5; V: TRBV7-2; CDR3: CASSWTSVQETQYF; DNA: TGTGCCAGCAGTTGGACTAGCGTGCAAGAGACCCAGTACTTC
D: TRBD2; size: few; length: 16; J: TRBJ2-2; V: TRBV4-2; CDR3: CASRLAGGGNTGELFF; DNA: TGTGCCAGCAGACTAGCGGGAGGGGGGAACACCGGGGAGCTGTTTTTT
D: -; size: -; length: 15; J: TRBJ2-5; V: TRBV7-9; CDR3: CASSPPRPGQETQYF; DNA: TGTGCCAGCAGCCCACCCCGGCCGGGGCAAGAGACCCAGTACTTC
D: TRBD1; size: -; length: 16; J: TRBJ2-3; V: TRBV24-1; CDR3: CATSDTGTGGADTQYF; DNA: TGTGCCACCAGTGACACCGGGACAGGGGGCGCAGATACGCAGTATTTT
D: TRBD1; size: once; length: 15; J: TRBJ1-2; V: TRBV19; CDR3: CASTPGQGGSYGYTF; DNA: TGTGCCAGTACTCCGGGACAGGGTGGCAGCTATGGCTACACCTTC
D: TRBD1; size: -; length: 13; J: TRBJ1-2; V: TRBV7-8; CDR3: CASTQGGAYGYTF; DNA: TGTGCCAGCACCCAGGGGGGCGCCTATGGCTACACCTTC